The sequence of this TCR beta chain was determined in a study of blood T cells in healthy people across ages. The germline gives CDR1 KGHDR, CDR2 SFDVKD. This CDR3 has 11 residues. Trimming shortened V by 10 bases and J by 0 bases, and 5 bases separated the two germline ends. The use of a sample-barcoded 5' primer and a J-beta primer mix characterized a second PCR of about 7 to 12 cycles. One entry per CDR3 protein results from TCRdb running MiXCR on the 5' RACE reads. Here the sample spans 720,000 or so distinct CDR3 sequences, 40% to 50% being singletons. Per sample, extraction of total RNA gave at least 5.5 micrograms in every case.

The clonotype originates from a man at least 80 years old in good health. The chain carries TRBV24-1 and TRBJ2-5, with a tentative D call TRBD1 (5 bases). Sequences were obtained from blood. CDR3 bases: TGTGCCACGGGGCACCAAGAGACCCAGTACTTC. Translation gives CATGHQETQYF.